This TCR beta chain originates from a study of tumor and adjacent non-tumor tissue in lung cancer. Study context: Stage I to III disease affected 9 to 10 men and roughly five women aged 31 to 76. On average, productive TCRbeta reads reached some 4.2 million per sample.

Study conclusions and caveats: Higher tumor TCR diversity was associated with shorter survival. TCR diversity was significantly greater in tumor than normal lung tissue.

This clonotype appeared a single time. Its antigen remains unknown. Its ends do not fully match the called genes, so a read error is possible. This CDR3 is 15 amino acids long. The germline CDR1 and CDR2 sequences are MGHRA and YSYEKL. This sample's RNA came from whole unsorted tissue. A modified ARM-PCR protocol with three rounds of nested PCR amplified TCRbeta. MiXCR, applied by TCRdb to the multiplex PCR reads, yields one record per CDR3 protein. This sample yields around 140,000 distinct CDR3 sequences, of which approximately 66% are seen a single time; 18% belongs to the top ten. V usage is TRBV4-1 and J usage is TRBJ2-3; D might be TRBD2 (5 bases). Source material: lung tumor tissue. The TCR comes from a man in his 60s with small cell lung cancer. DNA for the CDR3: TGCGCCAGCAGCCAAGGAGCGGCGTTCACAGACACGCAGTATTTT. Its translation is CASSQGAAFTDTQYF.